These T cell receptor beta chains were read from a single sample in a study of T-cell reconstitution after alpha-beta-depleted transplantation in children. TCRdb redid the calling of the PCR reads with MiXCR, one entry per CDR3 protein. The sample holds approximately 420,000 distinct CDR3 sequences, about a tenth seen once. Sequencing used PBMCs from the stem cell graft donor, obtained from the stem cell graft. The receptors originated from a human donor who donated a stem cell graft to a child with acute myeloid leukemia. The CDR3 runs from the conserved cysteine through the conserved F or W. D genes are given only for firm matches. A clone size is listed for some rows: how often the clone was seen (once, few, many), or a class if it is expanded.

V gene	J gene	CDR3 length	clone size	D gene	CDR3 DNA	CDR3 protein
TRBV20-1	TRBJ2-2	15	many	.	TGCAGTGCTAGAGTCGCGACGTTTAACACCGGGGAGCTGTTTTTT	CSARVATFNTGELFF
TRBV29-1	TRBJ2-1	12	few	.	TGCACCGGGGGACAGAGCCAATCTGAGCAGTTCTTC	CTGGQSQSEQFF
TRBV20-1	TRBJ2-1	11	few	.	TGCAGTGCGCATGACTCCTTGGAGCAGTTCTTC	CSAHDSLEQFF
TRBV5-6	TRBJ1-3	18	many	.	TGTGCCAGCAGCTTGAGGATCGTCGGGGTTGACTCTGGAAACACCATATATTTT	CASSLRIVGVDSGNTIYF
TRBV25-1	TRBJ2-5	16	many	TRBD2	TGTGCCAGCACCACAGAGGGACTAGCGGCCATTCCGACCCAGTACTTC	CASTTEGLAAIPTQYF
TRBV6-1	TRBJ2-2	14	few	.	TGTGCCAGCAGTACCCCGGACAAGACCGGGGAGCTGTTTTTT	CASSTPDKTGELFF
TRBV3-1	TRBJ1-2	14	.	.	TGTGCCAGCAGCCATTTAACTGGTGGATATGGCTACACCTTC	CASSHLTGGYGYTF
TRBV5-5	TRBJ2-3	15	.	TRBD2	TGTGCCAGCAGCCCGAGTAGCGGGAGACCCGATACGCAGTATTTT	CASSPSSGRPDTQYF
TRBV29-1	TRBJ1-4	12	.	.	TGCAGCGTTCAACCAACAGGGGAAAAACTGTTTTTT	CSVQPTGEKLFF
TRBV10-3	TRBJ2-5	15	many	TRBD2	TGTGCCATCAGACGTAGCGGGCTATCCCAAGAGACCCAGTACTTC	CAIRRSGLSQETQYF
TRBV20-1	TRBJ1-6	16	few	.	TGCAGTGCTAGGAACGGGGGCGGCTCCTATAATTCACCCCTCCACTTT	CSARNGGGSYNSPLHF
TRBV20-1	TRBJ2-1	12	.	.	TGCAGCTTCCACGGCGGAATCAATGAGCAGTTCTTC	CSFHGGINEQFF
TRBV2	TRBJ1-5	16	.	.	TGTGCCAGCAGTGAATGGGGATCGTATAGCAATAAGCCCCAGCATTTT	CASSEWGSYSNKPQHF
TRBV5-1	TRBJ2-7	14	many	.	TGCGCCAGCAGATCCGGGACTCACTCCTACGAGCAGTACTTC	CASRSGTHSYEQYF
TRBV11-2	TRBJ2-1	17	few	TRBD2	TGTGCCAGCAGCAGAGGCCCTAGCGGGAGAGCCTACAATGAGCAGTTCTTC	CASSRGPSGRAYNEQFF
TRBV20-1	TRBJ2-3	15	few	TRBD2	TGCAGTGCTAGATCGCTAGCGGGAGTCACAGATACGCAGTATTTT	CSARSLAGVTDTQYF
TRBV3-1	TRBJ2-7	12	few	.	TGTGCCAGCAGCCGACCCCTGGGAGAGCAGTACTTC	CASSRPLGEQYF
TRBV27	TRBJ2-7	18	.	TRBD2	TGTGCCAGCAGTCGATTGCTGGGGGGTCCTAGCGGGAGCTACGAGCAGTACTTC	CASSRLLGGPSGSYEQYF
TRBV7-2	TRBJ2-7	15	many	TRBD2	TGTGCCACCAAGGGAGATAGCGGGACCTCCTACGAGCAGTACTTC	CATKGDSGTSYEQYF
TRBV4-2	TRBJ2-7	18	.	TRBD2	TGTGCCAGCAGCCAAGGACTAGCGGGAGAATTGAACTCCTACGAGCAGTACTTC	CASSQGLAGELNSYEQYF
TRBV9	TRBJ2-3	16	.	TRBD2	TGTGCCAGCAGCGCGGGCCGGCCCGGGGGGTCAGATACGCAGTATTTC	CASSAGRPGGSDTQYF
TRBV5-1	TRBJ1-2	20	few	.	TGCGCCAGCAGCCACCGAGGGTTCGGAGACCGGGACGATCATAACTATGGCTACACCTTC	CASSHRGFGDRDDHNYGYTF
TRBV20-1	TRBJ1-5	13	many	.	TGCAGTGCTAGAGATACCGGGACTCAGCCCCAGCATTTT	CSARDTGTQPQHF
TRBV20-1	TRBJ1-1	11	few	.	TGCAGTGCTAGAGGACCCGCGGAAGCTTTCTTT	CSARGPAEAFF
TRBV2	TRBJ2-3	18	.	TRBD2	TGTACCAGCAGTCGAACTAGCGGGGGATCCTCTAGCACAGATACGCAGTATTTT	CTSSRTSGGSSSTDTQYF
TRBV7-3	TRBJ1-1	13	many	.	TGTGCCAGCAGCTGGAGCAGGAACACTGAAGCTTTCTTT	CASSWSRNTEAFF
TRBV4-1	TRBJ2-2	16	many	TRBD1	TGCGCCAGCAGCCCATCCGGGACAGGGGCCACCGGGGAGCTGTTTTTT	CASSPSGTGATGELFF
TRBV4-1	TRBJ2-2	18	.	TRBD1	TGCGCCAGCAGCCAAGTTATAGGCAGGGGGCAGGACACCGGGGAGCTGTTTTTT	CASSQVIGRGQDTGELFF
TRBV12-3/TRBV12-4	TRBJ2-3	13	.	.	TGTGCCAGCAGTAAAGACTCGGAGAATACGCAGTATTTT	CASSKDSENTQYF
TRBV7-8	TRBJ1-1	14	.	.	TGTGCCAGCAGCCCTCGTATCCAAGTCACTGAAGCTTTCTTT	CASSPRIQVTEAFF
TRBV9	TRBJ2-3	13	few	.	TGTGCCAGCACAGCGATGGGGACAGATACGCAGTATTTT	CASTAMGTDTQYF
TRBV10-2	TRBJ2-5	14	.	TRBD1	TGCGCCAGCTACCGGGACAGGGCTCAAGAGACCCAGTACTTC	CASYRDRAQETQYF
TRBV18	TRBJ2-4	16	.	.	TGTGCCAGCTCACCCGACCACGGGGGATCCAAAAACATTCAGTACTTC	CASSPDHGGSKNIQYF
TRBV27	TRBJ2-4	15	.	TRBD1	TGTGCCAGCAGTTTATCGGGACAGGGGCGAAACATTCAGTACTTC	CASSLSGQGRNIQYF
TRBV5-1	TRBJ1-2	14	.	.	TGCGCCAGCAGCTTGGTATCCTACCCCTATGGCTACACCTTC	CASSLVSYPYGYTF
TRBV11-2	TRBJ2-1	16	.	TRBD1	TGTGCCAGCAGCGGCCTCGGGCAGGGGGCCTACAATGAGCAGTTCTTC	CASSGLGQGAYNEQFF
TRBV29-1	TRBJ2-5	13	few	.	TGCAGCGTGGGTAAAGGGGCGGGAGAGACCCAGTACTTC	CSVGKGAGETQYF
TRBV10-3	TRBJ2-3	13	.	.	TGTGCCATAAGATCGGAGGCCACAGATACGCAGTATTTT	CAIRSEATDTQYF
TRBV20-1	TRBJ2-3	17	few	TRBD2	TGCAGTGCTCCCGAGACTAGCCAATATGTGGGCACAGATACGCAGTATTTT	CSAPETSQYVGTDTQYF
TRBV20-1	TRBJ2-1	16	many	.	TGCAGTGCTAGAGAATCCAGCAAAAGCTCCTACAATGAGCAGTTCTTC	CSARESSKSSYNEQFF
TRBV5-1	TRBJ2-1	15	many	.	TGCGCCAGCAGCTTGGCCCAGGGGGGAAGCGATGAGCAGTTCTTC	CASSLAQGGSDEQFF
TRBV10-3	TRBJ1-2	13	.	.	TGTGCCATCAGAGGCAGGGACCTTAATGGCTACACCTTC	CAIRGRDLNGYTF
TRBV19	TRBJ2-2	14	few	TRBD1	TGTGCCAGTAGTACCGGGACAGGGACCGGGGAGCTGTTTTTT	CASSTGTGTGELFF
TRBV4-3	TRBJ2-1	15	few	.	TGCGCCAGCAGCCAAGAGTCAGGGGGGGACAATGAGCAGTTCTTC	CASSQESGGDNEQFF
TRBV5-1	TRBJ2-5	12	many	TRBD1	TGCGCCAGCAGCGTCAGGGGGGAGACCCAGTACTTC	CASSVRGETQYF
TRBV5-1	TRBJ2-1	14	few	TRBD2	TGCGCCAGCACCGGCGGGGGGTCCTACAATGAGCAGTTCTTC	CASTGGGSYNEQFF
TRBV10-1	TRBJ2-4	13	few	TRBD1	TGCGCCAGCAGTTGGGACAGGGAAAACATTCAGTACTTC	CASSWDRENIQYF
TRBV20-1	TRBJ2-1	13	.	TRBD1	TGCAGTGCACCGGGACAGGGTTTTAATGAGCAGTTCTTC	CSAPGQGFNEQFF
TRBV5-1	TRBJ2-5	14	few	TRBD2	TGCGCCAGCATGACGGGAGGAAACCAAGAGACCCAGTACTTC	CASMTGGNQETQYF